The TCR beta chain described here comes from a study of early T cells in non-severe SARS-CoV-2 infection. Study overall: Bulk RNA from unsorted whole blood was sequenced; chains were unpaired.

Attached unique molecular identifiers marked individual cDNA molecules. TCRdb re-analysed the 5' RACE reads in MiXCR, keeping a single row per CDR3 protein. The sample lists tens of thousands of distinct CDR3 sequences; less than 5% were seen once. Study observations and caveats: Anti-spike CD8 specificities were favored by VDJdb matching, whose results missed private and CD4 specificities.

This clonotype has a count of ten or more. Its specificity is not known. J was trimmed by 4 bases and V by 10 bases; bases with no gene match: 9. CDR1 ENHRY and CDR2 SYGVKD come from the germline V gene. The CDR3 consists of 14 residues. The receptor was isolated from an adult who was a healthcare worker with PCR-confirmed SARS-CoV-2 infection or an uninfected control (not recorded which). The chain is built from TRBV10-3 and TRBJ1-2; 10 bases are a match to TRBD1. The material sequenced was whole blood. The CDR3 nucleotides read TGTGCCACGCAAGGACAGGGGGGAGCCTATGGCTACACCTTC. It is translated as CATQGQGGAYGYTF.